Following are 28 T cell receptor beta chains from one sample sequenced in a study of blood T cell repertoires in COVID-19. The method was immunoSEQ multiplex PCR; TCRdb's version includes in-frame clones alone and lacks a portion of them. Seen here are approximately 170,000 clones, roughly nine tenths observed once, and the top ten hold roughly 25%. Sequenced sample: peripheral blood. The receptors stem from a man in his 60s with acute or convalescent COVID-19.

This clone was detected only once. The rearrangement links TRBV2 to TRBJ1-2; the D gene is possibly TRBD1 (5 bases). Trimming cost V 7 bases and J 2 bases, with 14 bases left between them. Germline CDR1 and CDR2: SNHLY and FYNNEI. The CDR3 is made up of 14 amino acids. The CDR3 here is CASKPARENYGYTF. In nucleotides, the CDR3 is TGTGCCAGCAAGCCTGCCAGGGAAAACTATGGCTACACCTTC.

This clone was found a few times. This chain uses TRBV19 with TRBJ1-1; D gene uncertain. Trimming stripped 4 bases from V and 1 base from J, with 4 bases between. The germline CDR1 and CDR2 sequences are LNHDA and SQIVND (reference sequence). This CDR3 comprises 12 residues. The DNA for the CDR3 is TGTGCCAGTAGTACAGGGAACACTGAAGCTTTCTTT. Amino acid sequence: CASSTGNTEAFF.

The chain's CDR3 is CASSELAGITEQYF. In nucleotides, the CDR3 is TGTGCCAGCAGTGAACTCGCGGGAATTACCGAGCAGTACTTC. This chain connects TRBV6-1 to TRBJ2-7, with D tentatively TRBD2 (6 bases). The germline V and J ends were trimmed by 2 bases and 6 bases, with 14 bases remaining between them. Looked up from germline, CDR1 is MNHNS and CDR2 is SASEGT. This CDR3 has 14 amino acids.

The chain carries TRBV24-1 and TRBJ1-5; no reliable D call. CDR3 length: 15 amino acids. Germline assignment: CDR1 KGHDR and CDR2 SFDVKD. Trimming removed 2 bases from V and 6 bases from J, with 13 bases in between. Written as DNA, the CDR3 is TGTGCCACCAGTGATTCGGGGAAGATGGGTCAGCCCCAGCATTTT. It is translated as CATSDSGKMGQPQHF.

V is TRBV6-5 and J is TRBJ1-1; 7 nucleotides line up with TRBD1. CDR1 MNHEY and CDR2 SVGAGI come from the germline V gene. The CDR3 has 14 residues. Unmatched junction bases numbered 10, after V lost 8 bases and J lost 4 bases. The CDR3 spells CASPAGGVGTEAFF. Written as DNA, the CDR3 is TGTGCCAGCCCGGCAGGGGGTGTAGGCACTGAAGCTTTCTTT.

The genes are TRBV19 and TRBJ2-1; 10 positions match TRBD1. This CDR3 has 17 amino acids. The V gene end was trimmed by 2 bases and the J gene end by 6 bases; junction bases not matched to a gene: 10. CDR1 and CDR2 (germline): LNHDA, SQIVND (reference sequence). As DNA, the CDR3 is TGTGCCAGTAGTATACGGCCCCCGGGACAGGGGAGCAATGAGCAGTTCTTC. Amino acids: CASSIRPPGQGSNEQFF.

For the CDR3, the DNA is TGTGCCGGGGGGACCCCCTACGAGCAGTACGTC. Encoded protein: CAGGTPYEQYV. This chain uses TRBV6-5 with TRBJ2-7; perhaps TRBD2 as D (6 bases). Germline CDR1 and CDR2: MNHEY and SVGAGI. Trimming removed 11 bases from V and 2 bases from J, with 10 bases in between. The CDR3 has 11 residues.

J is TRBJ1-5 and V is TRBV6-5; D gene ambiguous. V was clipped by 7 bases and J by 8 bases, with 12 bases between them. CDR3 length equals 12 residues. The V gene's germline CDR1 is MNHEY and CDR2 SVGAGI. CDR3 coding DNA: TGTGCCAGCATAGGGAGTTGGGAGCCCCAGCATTTT. Translating gives CASIGSWEPQHF.

This clone is a singleton in its sample. The chain recombines TRBV18 with TRBJ2-5; tentatively, D is TRBD1 (5 bases). The CDR3 totals 14 residues. V was cut by 2 bases and J by 5 bases, with 12 bases left in between. Germline CDR1 and CDR2: KGHSH and LQKENI. The CDR3 region has the DNA TGTGCCAGCTCACCAGATGGGGCACGGGAGACCCAGTACTTC. This encodes CASSPDGARETQYF.

This sequence joins TRBV10-3 and TRBJ1-3; D not certain. The CDR3 contains 16 residues. V shed 0 bases and J shed 0 bases, with 9 bases lying between them. The germline V gene encodes CDR1 ENHRY and CDR2 SYGVKD. CDR3 coding DNA: TGTGCCATCAGTGAGTCTATAGCCTCCTCTGGAAACACCATATATTTT. The encoded protein is CAISESIASSGNTIYF.

The rearrangement joins TRBV5-1 to TRBJ2-5, with D hard to call. V lost 0 bases and J 1 base, leaving 10 bases between the germline ends. Germline V CDR1 and CDR2: SGHRS, YFSETQ. The CDR3 sequence is 15 residues long. The CDR3 DNA is TGCGCCAGCAGCTTGGGTTGGGCAGGCCAAGAGACCCAGTACTTC. Translating gives CASSLGWAGQETQYF. Based on the CDR3 plus reference TRBV5-1 and TRBJ2-5, the full variable domain is KAGVTQTPRYLIKTRGQQVTLSCSPISGHRSVSWYQQTPGQGLQFLFEYFSETQRNKGNFPGRFSGRQFSNSRSEMNVSTLELGDSALYLCASSLGWAGQETQYFGPGTRLLVL.

This sequence joins TRBV27 and TRBJ1-5; D gene ambiguous. The CDR3 runs 18 residues. Trimming cost V 4 bases and J 2 bases, with 21 bases left between them. The V gene's germline CDR1 is MNHEY and CDR2 SMNVEV (reference sequence). CDR3 DNA sequence: TGTGCCAGCAGTTCCCGAGGGTCTGGGGTAGGCGGCAATCAGCCCCAGCATTTT. This translates into CASSSRGSGVGGNQPQHF.

The chain employs TRBV3-1 (or the pseudogene TRBV3-2) and TRBJ1-2; D gene ambiguous. V was cut by 3 bases and J by 4 bases, with 12 bases left in between. The CDR3 sequence is 14 residues long. Germline V gene data show CDR1 as LGHDT and CDR2 as YNNKEL (reference sequence). CDR3 nucleotide sequence: TGTGCCAGCAGCCAGGCCCGCGGCCCCTATGGCTACACCTTC. Amino acids: CASSQARGPYGYTF.

V usage is TRBV5-6 and J usage is TRBJ1-4; D not resolved. V was pared by 3 bases and J by 8 bases, with 17 bases between. The CDR3 length is 15 residues. CDR1 SGHDT and CDR2 YYEEEE come from the germline V gene. The CDR3 sequence is CASSSFRLGGEKLFF. The CDR3 DNA is TGTGCCAGCAGCTCATTTCGACTGGGAGGAGAAAAACTGTTTTTT.

The chain employs TRBV19 and TRBJ2-2; 10 bases match TRBD1. The CDR3 is 15 residues long. Germline V gene data show CDR1 as LNHDA and CDR2 as SQIVND (reference sequence). V shed 5 bases and J 5 bases; nucleotides not matched to a gene: 5. As DNA, the CDR3 is TGTGCCAGTAGTGGCCGGGACAGGGGAACCGGGGAGCTGTTTTTT. It encodes CASSGRDRGTGELFF.

The CDR3 DNA reads as TGTGCCATCAGTGACACACCTGAGGCTGGAAACACCATATATTTT. This gives the protein CAISDTPEAGNTIYF. The J gene is TRBJ1-3, the V gene TRBV10-3; no clear D. The germline V gene encodes CDR1 ENHRY and CDR2 SYGVKD. Deletions cut 3 bases from V and 2 bases from J, with 11 bases between. This CDR3 spans 15 amino acids.

This chain links TRBV5-4 with TRBJ1-2; 7 bases map to TRBD1. There are 13 residues in the CDR3. The germline CDR1 and CDR2 sequences are SGHNT and YYREEE (reference sequence). V trimming: 2 bases; J trimming: 8 bases; junction bases outside the gene matches: 6. Written as DNA, the CDR3 is TGTGCCAGCAGCTTCGCAACAGGGGACGGCTACACCTTC. The encoded protein is CASSFATGDGYTF.

V usage is TRBV11-2 and J usage is TRBJ2-1, with 10 bases matching TRBD2. The CDR3 extends over 15 amino acids. CDR1 and CDR2 from the germline V gene are SGHAT and FQNNGV. The junction had 8 bases not matched to a gene; V was cut back by 3 bases and J by 9 bases. The CDR3 bases are TGTGCCAGCAGCTTCCCGTCGGGACTAGCGTTTGAGCAGTTCTTC. Protein sequence: CASSFPSGLAFEQFF.

V gene TRBV25-1 combines with J gene TRBJ2-5; D is uncertain. The CDR3 extends over 13 amino acids. CDR1 and CDR2 from the germline V gene are MGHDK and SYGVNS. Trimming removed 0 bases at V and 5 bases at J, with 7 bases between. The CDR3 sequence: CASSEYDGETQYF. DNA of the CDR3: TGTGCCAGCAGTGAATATGACGGGGAGACCCAGTACTTC. Full variable domain (remainder filled in from reference TRBV25-1 and TRBJ2-5): EADIYQTPRYLVIGTGKKITLECSQTMGHDKMYWYQQDPGMELHLIHYSYGVNSTEKGDLSSESTVSRIRTEHFPLTLESARPSHTSQYLCASSEYDGETQYFGPGTRLLVL.

This chain links TRBV24-1 with TRBJ2-2, with D perhaps matching TRBD1 (7 bases). CDR3 length: 16 residues. Germline CDR1 reads KGHDR; CDR2 reads SFDVKD. V dropped 4 bases and J dropped 4 bases, with 15 bases sitting between them. CDR3 amino acids: CATSDSRQGGTGELFF. The CDR3 DNA is TGTGCCACCAGTGACTCCCGACAGGGAGGCACCGGGGAGCTGTTTTTT.

The chain recombines TRBV19 with TRBJ1-1; 10 nucleotides align to TRBD1. CDR1 is LNHDA, CDR2 SQIVND, per germline (reference sequence). The ends lost 7 bases at V and 5 bases at J; junction bases unmatched: 7. The CDR3 has 14 amino acids. The CDR3 nucleotides are TGTGCCAGTACCATGACAGGGGGCAGGACTGAAGCTTTCTTT. It encodes CASTMTGGRTEAFF.

The rearrangement links TRBV21-1 to TRBJ2-7; TRBD2 reflects the table's D call only, with no check against the DNA. TRBV21-1 is classified as a pseudogene. The CDR3 covers 18 residues. CDR3 protein: CASSNFGTSGRLSYEQYF. The CDR3 bases are TGTGCCAGCAGCAATTTTGGGACTAGCGGGAGATTATCCTACGAGCAGTACTTC.

This chain joins TRBV27 and TRBJ1-1; the D gene is possibly TRBD1 (5 bases). Between the trimmed V and J ends, which lost 2 bases and 4 bases, there was a span of 5 bases. In germline, CDR1 is MNHEY, CDR2 SMNVEV (reference sequence). CDR3 size: 12 residues. This CDR3 is CASSLQGTEAFF. CDR3 DNA sequence: TGTGCCAGCAGTTTACAGGGCACTGAAGCTTTCTTT.

In its sample, this clone was seen once. The gene calls are TRBV24-1 and TRBJ2-3, with 12 bases that match TRBD2. J gave up 2 bases and V 6 bases, and 11 bases lay outside the gene matches. The CDR3 contains 18 residues. Germline V gene lookup returns CDR1 KGHDR and CDR2 SFDVKD. This CDR3 reads CATSSSGGEEAFTDTQYF. DNA for the CDR3: TGTGCCACCAGTTCTAGCGGGGGGGAGGAAGCCTTCACAGATACGCAGTATTTT.

The CDR3 nucleotides read TGTGCCAGCAGAAGAGGGCAGGGACAGTCCTACGACGAGCAGTACTTC. Protein product: CASRRGQGQSYDEQYF. The gene calls are TRBV6-6 and TRBJ2-7, with 7 bases identical to TRBD1. The CDR3 contains 16 residues. The ends lost 6 bases at V and 5 bases at J; junction bases unmatched: 16. Germline assignment: CDR1 MNHNY and CDR2 SVGAGI (reference sequence).

The J gene is TRBJ1-1, the V gene TRBV9; D may be TRBD1 (5 bases). The CDR3 loop spans 15 amino acids. Germline V gene sequence: CDR1 SGDLS, CDR2 YYNGEE. The V and J ends lost 0 bases and 0 bases respectively, with 9 bases between them. DNA for the CDR3: TGTGCCAGCAGCGTAGGGGGCAGCTTGAACACTGAAGCTTTCTTT. Residues: CASSVGGSLNTEAFF.

This chain connects TRBV5-5 to TRBJ1-2; perhaps TRBD1 as D (6 bases). Germline CDR1 is SGHKS and CDR2 is YYEKEE (reference sequence). Trimming shortened V by 4 bases and J by 7 bases, and 20 bases separated the two germline ends. The CDR3 runs 15 residues. The CDR3 DNA follows: TGTGCCAGCAGCGCCCACTACAGGGTTCAGGGTGGCTACACCTTC. The encoded protein is CASSAHYRVQGGYTF.

The chain recombines TRBV11-1 with TRBJ1-1; D is possibly TRBD1 (6 bases). The CDR3 has 13 residues. The ends were cut back, 6 bases at V and 5 bases at J, with 13 bases in the middle. The germline CDR1 and CDR2 sequences are SGHAT and FQDESV (reference sequence). CDR3 in DNA: TGTGCCAGCAGTACAGGGATGGGGACTGAAGCTTTCTTT. Residues: CASSTGMGTEAFF.